Shown below are 22 T cell receptor beta chains from a single sample sequenced in a study of T cells in Graves' hyperthyroidism and ophthalmopathy. RNA transcripts yielded amplified TCR beta CDR3 regions. The HTBI primer set served for first-round RT-PCR of the TCR CDR3. TCRdb passed the multiplex PCR reads through MiXCR, listing each CDR3 protein once. This table holds about 350,000 distinct CDR3 sequences, about 15% found once. Sequenced: blood. The receptors were gathered from a woman aged 25 to 39 with Graves' hyperthyroidism.

At least ten counts were recorded for this clonotype. The chain is built from TRBV11-2 and TRBJ2-1; a weak D match, TRBD2 (6 bases). Germline V gene sequence: CDR1 SGHAT, CDR2 FQNNGV. Deletions cut 5 bases from V and 0 bases from J, with 14 bases between. The CDR3 is 16 amino acids. The CDR3 region has the DNA TGTGCCAGCAGCCCGGGCGGGGCAAGCTCCTACAATGAGCAGTTCTTC. It is translated as CASSPGGASSYNEQFF.

This clonotype occurred a few times. The J gene is TRBJ2-3, the V gene TRBV11-2; possible D gene TRBD1, 6 bases. The CDR3 loop spans 16 amino acids. V shed 1 base and J shed 6 bases, with 17 bases lying between them. Per the germline V gene, CDR1 is SGHAT and CDR2 is FQNNGV. CDR3 nucleotide sequence: TGTGCCAGCAGCTTAGCGCCAGGGGCTGGGATCGATACGCAGTATTTT. Translating gives CASSLAPGAGIDTQYF.

In its sample, this clonotype was seen a few times. The rearrangement joins TRBV5-1 to TRBJ2-7, with 10 positions matching TRBD2. Germline CDR1 is SGHRS and CDR2 is YFSETQ. With V trimmed by 0 bases and J by 3 bases, 6 bases remained unmatched. The CDR3 covers 16 residues. The CDR3 loop is CASSLAPEREGYEQYF. CDR3 bases: TGCGCCAGCAGCTTGGCCCCCGAGCGGGAGGGCTACGAGCAGTACTTC.

The table lists this clonotype with many counts. The J gene is TRBJ2-6, the V gene TRBV20-1; possible D gene TRBD1, 6 bases. Trimming cost V 3 bases and J 0 bases, with 9 bases left between them. This CDR3 spans 15 amino acids. Germline CDR1 and CDR2: DFQATT and SNEGSKA (reference sequence). The CDR3 nucleotides read TGCAGTGCTAGCCGAGGGGGCTCTGGGGCCAACGTCCTGACTTTC. Translated: CSASRGGSGANVLTF.

J is TRBJ2-3 and V is TRBV20-1; 7 bases agree with TRBD2. Germline CDR1 and CDR2: DFQATT and SNEGSKA (reference sequence). J lost 5 bases, V lost 6 bases, and 11 bases had no gene match. There are 14 residues in the CDR3. The chain's CDR3 is CSAKAGSLLDTQYF. CDR3 coding DNA: TGCAGTGCCAAAGCGGGATCTTTATTAGATACGCAGTATTTT.

The table lists this clonotype with many counts. The chain is built from TRBV28 and TRBJ1-3; TRBD1 is a possible D gene (5 bases). From germline, CDR1 is MDHEN and CDR2 SYDVKM. V lost 11 bases and J 0 bases, leaving 8 bases between the germline ends. The CDR3 sequence is 12 residues long. Written as DNA, the CDR3 is TGTGCCTTAGGGGACTCTGGAAACACCATATATTTT. Translating gives CALGDSGNTIYF.

The chain is built from TRBV29-1 and TRBJ1-3, with D unclear. Trimming stripped 2 bases from V and 6 bases from J, with 11 bases between. The CDR3 is 13 residues long. Per the germline V gene, CDR1 is SQVTM and CDR2 is ANQGSEA. The CDR3 DNA is TGCAGCGTTGAATTAAAGGAGAAAAACACCATATATTTT. Amino acids: CSVELKEKNTIYF.

This clonotype was seen many times. V is TRBV2 and J is TRBJ1-1; D is ambiguous. This CDR3 has 12 amino acids. V lost 4 bases and J 1 base, leaving 4 bases between the germline ends. Germline V gene lookup returns CDR1 SNHLY and CDR2 FYNNEI. Here the CDR3 DNA reads TGTGCCAGCAGTGTTACGAACACTGAAGCTTTCTTT. Amino acids: CASSVTNTEAFF.

The table lists this clonotype with many counts. This chain joins TRBV12-3 or TRBV12-4 and TRBJ1-5; D possibly corresponds to TRBD1 (6 bases). The CDR3 sequence is 14 residues long. V dropped 6 bases and J dropped 5 bases, with 14 bases sitting between them. CDR3 amino acids: CASSYRAWDQPQHF. The CDR3 DNA is TGTGCCAGCAGCTACAGGGCCTGGGATCAGCCCCAGCATTTT.

The V call is TRBV9, the J call TRBJ2-7; D tentatively fits TRBD1 or TRBD2 (6 bases each). The V end was cut by 3 bases, the J end by 5 bases, with 15 bases between. Germline V gene data show CDR1 as SGDLS and CDR2 as YYNGEE. This CDR3 contains 14 residues. Here the CDR3 reads CASSGGSEGDEQYF. The CDR3 DNA is TGTGCCAGCAGCGGAGGGTCGGAGGGGGACGAGCAGTACTTC. The entire variable domain, with the rest obtained from reference TRBV9 and TRBJ2-7, is as follows: DSGVTQTPKHLITATGQRVTLRCSPRSGDLSVYWYQQSLDQGLQFLIQYYNGEERAKGNILERFSAQQFPDLHSELNLSSLELGDSALYFCASSGGSEGDEQYFGPGTRLTVT.

The chain uses TRBV4-1 and TRBJ1-5; D is undetermined. CDR3 size: 17 residues. Germline CDR1 is MGHRA and CDR2 is YSYEKL. Trimming took 0 bases from V and 12 from J, leaving 24 bases between them. DNA of the CDR3: TGCGCCAGCAGCCAAGACGAAAGTATGGGCAGTCTTCCGCTCCAGCATTTT. It specifies CASSQDESMGSLPLQHF.

V usage is TRBV5-6 and J usage is TRBJ2-6, with a tentative D call TRBD2 (5 bases). This CDR3 contains 18 residues. Germline loops: CDR1 SGHDT, CDR2 YYEEEE. Trimming cost V 4 bases and J 3 bases, with 20 bases left between them. CDR3 protein: CASSTRALRLFGANVLTF. For the CDR3, the DNA is TGTGCCAGCAGCACGAGGGCCCTACGGCTCTTTGGGGCCAACGTCCTGACTTTC. The whole variable domain, filled in from reference TRBV5-6 and TRBJ2-6, reads DAGVTQSPTHLIKTRGQQVTLRCSPKSGHDTVSWYQQALGQGPQFIFQYYEEEERQRGNFPDRFSGHQFPNYSSELNVNALLLGDSALYLCASSTRALRLFGANVLTFGAGSRLTVL.

This clonotype has ten or more counts. The CDR3 DNA sequence: TGTGCCAGCAGCTGGGCCAATAGCAATCAGCCCCAGCATTTT. Protein product: CASSWANSNQPQHF. The chain carries TRBV11-2 and TRBJ1-5; D uncertain. V shed 4 bases and J shed 0 bases, with 7 bases lying between them. The CDR3 is 14 residues long. Looked up from germline, CDR1 is SGHAT and CDR2 is FQNNGV.

This clonotype turned up a few times. This chain joins TRBV4-3 and TRBJ1-1; the D is unclear. The CDR3 has 14 residues. Germline V gene sequence: CDR1 LGHNA, CDR2 YSLEER. Trimming cost V 4 bases and J 0 bases, with 9 bases left between them. For the CDR3, the DNA is TGCGCCAGCAGCCCAAAGGCGGTGAACACTGAAGCTTTCTTT. It codes for CASSPKAVNTEAFF.

V gene TRBV29-1 combines with J gene TRBJ2-3; D is undetermined. CDR3 size: 12 residues. V lost 4 bases and J lost 1, with 6 bases in between. The germline gives CDR1 SQVTM, CDR2 ANQGSEA. The CDR3 reads CSVVRGTDTQYF. The CDR3 region has the DNA TGCAGCGTTGTTAGGGGCACAGATACGCAGTATTTT.

The V call is TRBV3-1, the J call TRBJ2-5, with a tentative D call TRBD2 (6 bases). This CDR3 has 14 residues. The germline V gene encodes CDR1 LGHDT and CDR2 YNNKEL (reference sequence). The V gene lost 8 bases and the J gene lost 1 base, with 14 bases spanning the gap. DNA of the CDR3: TGTGCCAGCGGGATTTGGCGGGGCCAAGAGACCCAGTACTTC. Translation: CASGIWRGQETQYF.

The V gene is TRBV12-3 or TRBV12-4, the J gene TRBJ2-5; D may match TRBD1 or TRBD2 (5 bases each). CDR3 length: 18 residues. Deletions cut 3 bases from V and 5 bases from J, with 25 bases between. DNA of the CDR3: TGTGCCAGCAGTTTTGATTGGGCGGTCTCGGGATCAGGGGAGACCCAGTACTTC. Its protein is CASSFDWAVSGSGETQYF.

The V and J genes are TRBV24-1 and TRBJ2-5; D is perhaps TRBD2 (6 bases). The CDR3 is 12 amino acids. V shed 3 bases and J shed 5 bases, with 6 bases lying between them. Per the germline V gene, CDR1 is KGHDR and CDR2 is SFDVKD. The chain's CDR3 is CATSDAGETQYF. As DNA, the CDR3 is TGTGCCACCAGTGATGCGGGGGAGACCCAGTACTTC.

As DNA, the CDR3 is TGTGCCAGCAGCGTAGCACAGGGAGAAGAGACCCAGTACTTC. Amino acids: CASSVAQGEETQYF. The chain links TRBV9 to TRBJ2-5, with D possibly TRBD1 on 6 matching bases. The CDR3 length is 14 residues. The germline V gene has CDR1 SGDLS and CDR2 YYNGEE. V was cut by 0 bases and J by 3 bases, with 9 bases left in between.

This chain links TRBV20-1 with TRBJ2-1; no clear D. V was trimmed by 5 bases and J by 9 bases, leaving 11 bases between them. The CDR3 runs 11 residues. Germline lookup yields CDR1 DFQATT and CDR2 SNEGSKA (reference sequence). The CDR3 sequence: CSASRSGEQFF. The CDR3 nucleotides are TGCAGTGCTTCCCGATCCGGTGAGCAGTTCTTC.

This clonotype has at least ten counts. The CDR3 coding sequence is TGTGCCAGCAGTGGTGGTCAAAATGGCTACGAGCAGTACTTC. This sequence encodes CASSGGQNGYEQYF. The genes are TRBV2 and TRBJ2-7; D is ambiguous. Trimming took off 4 bases at V and 3 bases at J, with 13 bases between the two ends. Germline assignment: CDR1 SNHLY and CDR2 FYNNEI. CDR3 length: 14 residues.

This clonotype occurred many times. This chain links TRBV7-9 with TRBJ2-7; D may match TRBD1 or TRBD2 (5 bases each). V was cut by 4 bases and J by 0 bases, with 16 bases left in between. The length of the CDR3 is 16 residues. Germline V gene lookup returns CDR1 SEHNR and CDR2 FQNEAQ (reference sequence). The CDR3 DNA reads TGTGCCAGCAGCTCCACCTACGGGACGGCCTCCTACGAGCAGTACTTC. Translating gives CASSSTYGTASYEQYF.